The 20 T cell receptor beta chains in this list originate from one sample, sequenced in a study of blood T cell repertoires in COVID-19. Profiled with immunoSEQ multiplex PCR; TCRdb holds only in-frame clones, not every one. Seen here are tens of thousands of clones, roughly 86% observed once, and the top ten hold 7.4%. The specimen was peripheral blood. The source of these receptors is a human donor with active COVID-19. The donor label of this sample is uncertain.

The chain carries TRBV5-1 and TRBJ1-5; a possible D gene is TRBD1 (5 bases). The CDR3 consists of 15 residues. The germline CDR1 and CDR2 sequences are SGHRS and YFSETQ. V was shortened by 4 bases and J by 8 bases, with 19 bases between the two germline ends. CDR3 DNA: TGCGCCAGCAGCAGAGCGGGGACGGCGGCGGAGCCCCAGCATTTT. Encoded protein: CASSRAGTAAEPQHF.

The chain has TRBV3-1 (or the pseudogene TRBV3-2) and TRBJ2-1; TRBD2 aligns across 8 bases. The length of the CDR3 is 15 residues. The germline V gene encodes CDR1 LGHDT and CDR2 YNNKEL (reference sequence). V was clipped by 3 bases and J by 7 bases; unmatched bases: 8. The chain's CDR3 is CASSQERESCNEQFF. CDR3 nucleotide sequence: TGTGCCAGCAGCCAGGAGCGGGAGTCGTGTAATGAGCAGTTCTTC.

The CDR3 loop reads CASSLDYGEQYF. Here the CDR3 DNA reads TGTGCCAGCAGCTTAGATTACGGGGAGCAGTACTTC. The chain is built from TRBV7-2 and TRBJ2-7, with unresolved D. V lost 1 base and J 7 bases, leaving 8 bases between the germline ends. The CDR3 has 12 amino acids. CDR1 and CDR2 from the germline V gene are SGHTA and FQGNSA.

The gene calls are TRBV5-4 and TRBJ1-5; D is ambiguous. The CDR3 loop spans 15 amino acids. Germline V gene data show CDR1 as SGHNT and CDR2 as YYREEE (reference sequence). V was clipped by 3 bases and J by 1 base, with 11 bases between them. This CDR3 reads CASSSAGQSNQPQHF. In DNA, the CDR3 is TGTGCCAGCAGCTCCGCAGGCCAGAGCAATCAGCCCCAGCATTTT.

This clone was counted between two and nine times. The V gene is TRBV11-3, the J gene TRBJ1-2, with D perhaps matching TRBD1 (5 bases). The CDR3 runs to 15 residues. Germline loops: CDR1 SGHNT, CDR2 YENEEA. V was cut by 0 bases and J by 2 bases, with 10 bases left in between. CDR3 amino acids: CASSLDGGSNYGYTF. The CDR3 nucleotides are TGTGCCAGCAGCTTAGATGGGGGGTCGAACTATGGCTACACCTTC.

V and J are TRBV5-4 and TRBJ1-2; D perhaps matches TRBD1 (6 bases). Trimming removed 1 base at V and 7 bases at J, with 17 bases between. From germline, CDR1 is SGHNT and CDR2 YYREEE (reference sequence). The CDR3 covers 15 residues. CDR3 in DNA: TGTGCCAGCAGCTTGAGTATGGCAGGGGCGAGTGGCTACACCTTC. Encoded protein: CASSLSMAGASGYTF.

This chain links TRBV28 with TRBJ2-3, with a weak D call TRBD2 (5 bases). Trimming stripped 5 bases from V and 3 bases from J, with 15 bases between. Germline loops: CDR1 MDHEN, CDR2 SYDVKM. The CDR3 covers 15 residues. CDR3 loop: CASSEAGRDTDTQYF. CDR3 DNA: TGTGCCAGCAGTGAGGCAGGACGGGATACAGATACGCAGTATTTT.

This clone appeared a single time. The chain has TRBV5-8 and TRBJ1-4; 10 bases agree with TRBD1. Germline assignment: CDR1 SGHTS and CDR2 YDEGEE. Unmatched junction bases numbered 4, after V lost 0 bases and J lost 2 bases. The CDR3 is 17 residues long. The CDR3 spells CASSLVGQGTTNEKLFF. CDR3 nucleotide sequence: TGTGCCAGCAGCTTGGTGGGACAGGGGACGACTAATGAAAAACTGTTTTTT. Supplemented by reference TRBV5-8 and TRBJ1-4, the full variable domain reads EAGVTQSPTHLIKTRGQQATLRCSPISGHTSVYWYQQALGLGLQFLLWYDEGEERNRGNFPPRFSGRQFPNYSSELNVNALELEDSALYLCASSLVGQGTTNEKLFFGSGTQLSVL.

In its sample, this clone was seen a few times. The genes are TRBV19 and TRBJ1-1, with a tentative D call TRBD1 (5 bases). The CDR3 totals 15 residues. Germline values: CDR1 LNHDA, CDR2 SQIVND (reference sequence). The ends were cut back, 3 bases at V and 1 base at J, with 12 bases in the middle. The DNA of the CDR3 is TGTGCCAGTAGTATGTTATCAAGGGGGAACACTGAAGCTTTCTTT. Amino acid sequence: CASSMLSRGNTEAFF.

In regard to this clone: The germline gene is not matched at one end of the junction; a read error may be the cause. The chain combines TRBV18 with TRBJ1-3; no reliable D call. In germline, CDR1 is KGHSH, CDR2 LQKENI. The CDR3 has 14 residues. The CDR3 loop reads CASSPQRSGNTIYF. CDR3 DNA: TGTGCCAGCTCTCCACAGCGGTCTGGAAACACCATATATTTT.

The rearrangement joins TRBV12-3 or TRBV12-4 to TRBJ2-7, with 8 positions matching TRBD2. The length of the CDR3 is 13 residues. The J segment lost 6 bases and the V segment lost 6 bases, leaving 7 bases of the junction unmatched. CDR3 loop: CASRRSGSSEQYF. CDR3 nucleotide sequence: TGTGCCAGCAGGCGGAGCGGGAGTTCCGAGCAGTACTTC.

The chain couples TRBV10-1 to TRBJ2-3; TRBD1 might be the D (6 bases). Per the germline V gene, CDR1 is WNHNN and CDR2 is SYGVQD (reference sequence). The V end was cut by 4 bases, the J end by 2 bases, with 10 bases between. The CDR3 extends over 14 amino acids. In nucleotides, the CDR3 is TGCGCCAGCAGTGCGGACAGCGCCACAGATACGCAGTATTTT. This encodes CASSADSATDTQYF.

V usage is TRBV7-9 and J usage is TRBJ2-7, with TRBD1 matching 10 bases. CDR1 and CDR2 from the germline V gene are SEHNR and FQNEAQ (reference sequence). V was clipped by 10 bases and J by 5 bases; unmatched bases: 14. This CDR3 is built from 15 residues. The CDR3, as DNA: TGTGCCACCACGATAGAGGGACAGGGGATCCACGAGCAGTACTTC. This gives the protein CATTIEGQGIHEQYF.

The V and J genes are TRBV2 and TRBJ2-2; D is undetermined. The V gene's germline CDR1 is SNHLY and CDR2 FYNNEI. This CDR3 contains 15 residues. V was trimmed by 5 bases and J by 6 bases, leaving 16 bases between them. DNA for the CDR3: TGTGCCAGCAGTCCGACCCGGAGATTCCCCGGGGAGCTGTTTTTT. This encodes CASSPTRRFPGELFF.

The chain recombines TRBV10-3 with TRBJ2-1, with 10 bases that match TRBD2. V was pared by 8 bases and J by 5 bases, with 6 bases of the junction left unmatched. This CDR3 contains 14 residues. Germline lookup yields CDR1 ENHRY and CDR2 SYGVKD. DNA of the CDR3: TGTGCCATCCGAAGGACTAGCGGTAACAATGAGCAGTTCTTC. This gives the protein CAIRRTSGNNEQFF.

This sequence joins TRBV24-1 and TRBJ2-1, with 8 bases identical to TRBD1. Germline CDR1 reads KGHDR; CDR2 reads SFDVKD. The CDR3 covers 16 residues. With 3 bases clipped from V and 0 bases from J, the junction kept 3 bases outside the gene matches. The CDR3 spells CATSDRQGNSYNEQFF. The CDR3 DNA reads TGTGCCACCAGTGATAGACAGGGGAACTCCTACAATGAGCAGTTCTTC.

This clone was detected only a few times. This sequence joins TRBV28 and TRBJ2-7, with D possibly TRBD1 on 5 matching bases. CDR3 length: 13 amino acids. Germline-derived CDR1 and CDR2 are MDHEN and SYDVKM. Trimming removed 6 bases from V and 2 bases from J, with 11 bases in between. The CDR3: CASSRAGTYEQYF. As DNA, the CDR3 is TGTGCCAGCAGCCGGGCAGGGACCTACGAGCAGTACTTC.

This rearrangement joins TRBV27 to TRBJ2-5; a weak D match, TRBD1 (5 bases). Germline V gives CDR1 MNHEY, CDR2 SMNVEV (reference sequence). V was clipped by 8 bases and J by 1 base, with 17 bases between them. CDR3 length equals 15 residues. The CDR3 bases are TGTGCCAGCGCCTCCTCGATGGGGCTCCAAGAGACCCAGTACTTC. It is translated as CASASSMGLQETQYF.

This chain links TRBV2 with TRBJ2-1, with 8 bases identical to TRBD1. This CDR3 is 14 amino acids long. From germline, CDR1 is SNHLY and CDR2 FYNNEI. The junction had 8 bases not matched to a gene; V was cut back by 6 bases and J by 7 bases. This chain's CDR3 is CASRATGVGNEQFF. The CDR3, as DNA: TGTGCCAGCAGGGCGACAGGGGTGGGGAATGAGCAGTTCTTC.

As DNA, the CDR3 is TGTGCCAGCAGTTTATCACAGGGTTTGCCTTTAAAGAACACCGGGGAGCTGTTTTTT. This encodes CASSLSQGLPLKNTGELFF. The chain links TRBV27 to TRBJ2-2; perhaps TRBD1 as D (6 bases). Germline V gene data show CDR1 as MNHEY and CDR2 as SMNVEV (reference sequence). CDR3 size: 19 residues. V shed 0 bases and J shed 1 base, with 18 bases lying between them.